The rows below give T cell receptor beta chains drawn from one sample of a study of CD8 T cells in ankylosing spondylitis. TCRdb re-called the 5' RACE reads through MiXCR, storing one row per CDR3 protein. Among 700,000 to 1,000,000 distinct CDR3 sequences listed, over 9.5% were seen once. Sequenced material: blood, either unsorted or a sorted T cell fraction (not recorded which). The receptors were sampled from a male donor with ankylosing spondylitis. The CDR3 runs from the conserved cysteine through the conserved F or W. D genes are given only for firm matches. Clone size is shown for a subset of rows, as once, few, many or a class of expanded clone.

>.|TRBD2|TRBJ2-1|TRBV6-1
TGTGCCAGCAGGCTACGACTAGCGGGGGCTTACAATGAGCAGTTCTTC
CASRLRLAGAYNEQFF
>many|TRBD1|TRBJ1-4|TRBV12-3/TRBV12-4
TGTGCCAGCAGTTCAGGGGGATCAACTAATGAAAAACTGTTTTTT
CASSSGGSTNEKLFF
>few|.|TRBJ2-1|TRBV11-2
TGTGCCAGCAGCCCACCCCGGCAGTACAATGAGCAGTTCTTC
CASSPPRQYNEQFF
>few|TRBD2|TRBJ2-1|TRBV24-1
TGTGCCACCAGTGATTTGCGACTAGCGGGAGTCAATGAGCAGTTCTTC
CATSDLRLAGVNEQFF
>many|TRBD2|TRBJ2-3|TRBV7-2
TGTGCCAGCAGCCTCACTAGCGGGGACACAGATACGCAGTATTTT
CASSLTSGDTDTQYF
>few|TRBD2|TRBJ2-1|TRBV12-3/TRBV12-4
TGTGCCAGCAGTCCCCCGGCCGGGAGGGGCTCCTACAATGAGCAGTTCTTC
CASSPPAGRGSYNEQFF
>.|.|TRBJ2-3|TRBV20-1
TGCAGTACTAGGGAGTTTTTAGTTGGCACGCAGTATTTT
CSTREFLVGTQYF
>.|TRBD1|TRBJ2-5|TRBV2
TGTGCCAGCAGTTCCGGGACAGGCACAGAGACCCAGTACTTC
CASSSGTGTETQYF
>many|TRBD1|TRBJ2-7|TRBV12-3/TRBV12-4
TGTGCCAGCAGTTTCACAGGGGATTACGAGCAGTACTTC
CASSFTGDYEQYF
>.|.|TRBJ2-3|TRBV6-2/TRBV6-3
TGTGCCAGCAGTTCTCATGGGGGTCGACGCACAGATACGCAGTATTTT
CASSSHGGRRTDTQYF
>few|.|TRBJ1-5|TRBV20-1
TGCAGTGCTAGGGGGATAGGGTTCCCGAATCAGCCCCAGCATTTT
CSARGIGFPNQPQHF
>few|TRBD1|TRBJ2-7|TRBV20-1
TGCAGTCACCGGGACAGGGACTACGAGCAGTACTTC
CSHRDRDYEQYF
>.|.|TRBJ1-5|TRBV20-1
TGCAGTGCTAGAGATGACGGCGTAGGTAGCAATCAGCCCCAGCATTTT
CSARDDGVGSNQPQHF
>.|.|TRBJ2-1|TRBV7-6
TGTGCCAGCAGCGGCCGGCTTTGGAGTAACTCCTACAATGAGCAGTTCTTC
CASSGRLWSNSYNEQFF
>.|.|TRBJ2-1|TRBV5-1
TGCGCCAGCAGCTTGGCCTCTGGCCGCGATGAGCAGTTCTTC
CASSLASGRDEQFF
>.|.|TRBJ1-5|TRBV20-1
TGCAGTGCTAGAGTACGGTCGTCGGATCAGCCCCAGCATTTT
CSARVRSSDQPQHF
>many|TRBD1|TRBJ1-1|TRBV27
TGTGCCAGCAGCAGAACAGGGGGTGGCACTGAAGCTTTCTTT
CASSRTGGGTEAFF
>.|.|TRBJ2-3|TRBV5-1
TGCGCCAGCAGCCGGTACCTCAGGGGCTTCACAGATACGCAGTATTTT
CASSRYLRGFTDTQYF
>.|TRBD1|TRBJ1-5|TRBV20-1
TGCAGTGCTGACGGGGACAGGGGTACAGAGCCCCAGCATTTT
CSADGDRGTEPQHF
>.|TRBD2|TRBJ2-2|TRBV3-1
TGTGCCAGCAGCCAACTAGCGGGGGGCTACACCGGGGAGCTGTTTTTT
CASSQLAGGYTGELFF
>few|TRBD2|TRBJ2-2|TRBV7-2
TGTGCCAGCAGCCCGTATAGCGGGGATGGGGAGCTGTTTTTT
CASSPYSGDGELFF
>.|TRBD1|TRBJ2-5|TRBV2
TGTGCCAGCAGTACCGGGACAGGGGCTCCCACCCAGTACTTC
CASSTGTGAPTQYF
>few|TRBD1|TRBJ1-2|TRBV13
TGTGCCAGCAGTTGGGCAGGGGGCGACTATGGCTACACCTTC
CASSWAGGDYGYTF
>few|TRBD1|TRBJ1-5|TRBV15
TGTGCCACCAGGACAGGGAATCAGCCCCAGCATTTT
CATRTGNQPQHF
>few|.|TRBJ2-5|TRBV5-6
TGTGCCAGCAGCTCAGTGAGGACCCAGTACTTC
CASSSVRTQYF
>many|.|TRBJ1-2|TRBV7-2
TGTGCCAGCAGCTTGGGGTTGAGAGGCTACACCTTC
CASSLGLRGYTF
>few|TRBD1|TRBJ2-1|TRBV20-1
TGCAGTGCCTTAAGGACCGGGACAGGGGAGAATGAGCAGTTCTTC
CSALRTGTGENEQFF
>many|.|TRBJ2-3|TRBV15
TGTGCCACCAGCAGAGTTAGCGTGGATACGCAGTATTTT
CATSRVSVDTQYF
>.|.|TRBJ1-4|TRBV5-1
TGCGCCAGCAGCTTGGCGGCCCTTTCAGCTAATGAAAAACTGTTTTTT
CASSLAALSANEKLFF
>.|.|TRBJ1-1|TRBV20-1
TGCAGTGCCCTAATAACAGGGATGAACACTCAAGCTTTCTTT
CSALITGMNTQAFF
>many|.|TRBJ2-5|TRBV29-1
TGCAGCGTTGATCCAGGGGCGGTGAAGACCCAGTACTTC
CSVDPGAVKTQYF
>few|.|TRBJ2-1|TRBV20-1
TGCAGTGCTAGGAGGGGTCGATACAATGAGCAGTTCTTC
CSARRGRYNEQFF
>few|TRBD1|TRBJ2-2|TRBV5-1
TGCGCCAGCTTCCCATCGATAGGGACAGGCAACACCGGGGAGCTGTTTTTT
CASFPSIGTGNTGELFF
>.|TRBD2|TRBJ2-1|TRBV29-1
TGCAGCGTGCAGCGGGACGGAAACAATGAGCAGTTCTTC
CSVQRDGNNEQFF
>few|.|TRBJ2-3|TRBV5-1
TGCGCCAGCAGCCCCCGGACTGGTTACACAGATACGCAGTATTTT
CASSPRTGYTDTQYF
>few|TRBD1|TRBJ2-7|TRBV20-1
TGCAGTGCTACCGGGACAGGGGTTTTTAACGAGCAGTACTTC
CSATGTGVFNEQYF
>few|TRBD2|TRBJ2-1|TRBV20-1
TGCAGTGCTAGGTTCCCCGGGAGGGGCCACTACAATGAGCAGTTCTTC
CSARFPGRGHYNEQFF
>many|TRBD2|TRBJ2-1|TRBV7-2
TGTGCCAGCAGCTCGACTAGCGGGCTTTACAATGAGCAGTTCTTC
CASSSTSGLYNEQFF
>few|TRBD2|TRBJ2-1|TRBV4-2
TGTGCCAGCAGCCAAGCAATGACTAGCGGGGGTAGGGGGCAGTTCTTC
CASSQAMTSGGRGQFF
>.|.|TRBJ2-5|TRBV7-9
TGTGCCAGCAGCTTTAGATTTCGGGAGACCCAGTACTTC
CASSFRFRETQYF
>.|.|TRBJ2-3|TRBV5-5
TGTGCCAGCAGCACACCCGGGACTAGCACAGATACGCAGTATTTT
CASSTPGTSTDTQYF
>.|TRBD1|TRBJ1-4|TRBV20-1
TGCAGTGCTGGACCGGGACAGGGAGATGAAAAACTGTTTTTT
CSAGPGQGDEKLFF
>.|TRBD2|TRBJ2-1|TRBV5-1
TGCGCCAGCAGCCCTAGCGGGAGGCCCCTTACCTACAATGAGCAGTTCTTC
CASSPSGRPLTYNEQFF
>few|TRBD2|TRBJ2-5|TRBV5-1
TGCGCCAGCGGATTCGGACTAGCGGGGGGAGAGACCCAGTACTTC
CASGFGLAGGETQYF
>.|TRBD2|TRBJ2-2|TRBV9
TGTGCCAGCAGCGCCGGACTAGCGGGAGACTTGACCGGGGAGCTGTTTTTT
CASSAGLAGDLTGELFF
>many|.|TRBJ2-1|TRBV12-3/TRBV12-4
TGTGCCAGCAGCCTTTCCTGGGGGGAGCAGTTCTTC
CASSLSWGEQFF
>.|.|TRBJ2-3|TRBV6-1
TGTGCCAGCAGTAAAGGGAGCACAGATACGCAGTATTTT
CASSKGSTDTQYF
>many|.|TRBJ1-2|TRBV20-1
TGCAGTGTGTCCACCGCGGGTGTCTATGGCTACACCTTC
CSVSTAGVYGYTF
>.|.|TRBJ2-5|TRBV20-1
TGCAGTGCTAGCGACTGGCGGAGCTCTCAAGAGACCCAGTACTTC
CSASDWRSSQETQYF